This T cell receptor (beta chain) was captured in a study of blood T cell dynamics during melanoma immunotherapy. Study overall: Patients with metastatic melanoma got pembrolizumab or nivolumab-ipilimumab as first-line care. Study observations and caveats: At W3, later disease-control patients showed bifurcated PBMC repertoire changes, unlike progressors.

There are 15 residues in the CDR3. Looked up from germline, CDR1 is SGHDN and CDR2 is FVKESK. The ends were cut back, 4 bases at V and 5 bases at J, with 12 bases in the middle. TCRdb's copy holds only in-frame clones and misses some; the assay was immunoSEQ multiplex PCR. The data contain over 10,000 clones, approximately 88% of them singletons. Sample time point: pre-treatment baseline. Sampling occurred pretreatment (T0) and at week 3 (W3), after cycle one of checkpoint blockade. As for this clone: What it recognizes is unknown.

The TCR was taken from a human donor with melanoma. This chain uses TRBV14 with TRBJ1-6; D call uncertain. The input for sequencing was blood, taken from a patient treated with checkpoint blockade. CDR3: CASSRNDGDNSPLHF. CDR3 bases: TGTGCCAGCAGCCGGAATGACGGAGATAATTCACCCCTCCACTTT. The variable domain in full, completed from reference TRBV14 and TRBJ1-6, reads EAGVTQFPSHSVIEKGQTVTLRCDPISGHDNLYWYRRVMGKEIKFLLHFVKESKQDESGMPNNRFLAERTGGTYSTLKVQPAELEDSGVYFCASSRNDGDNSPLHFGNGTRLTVT.